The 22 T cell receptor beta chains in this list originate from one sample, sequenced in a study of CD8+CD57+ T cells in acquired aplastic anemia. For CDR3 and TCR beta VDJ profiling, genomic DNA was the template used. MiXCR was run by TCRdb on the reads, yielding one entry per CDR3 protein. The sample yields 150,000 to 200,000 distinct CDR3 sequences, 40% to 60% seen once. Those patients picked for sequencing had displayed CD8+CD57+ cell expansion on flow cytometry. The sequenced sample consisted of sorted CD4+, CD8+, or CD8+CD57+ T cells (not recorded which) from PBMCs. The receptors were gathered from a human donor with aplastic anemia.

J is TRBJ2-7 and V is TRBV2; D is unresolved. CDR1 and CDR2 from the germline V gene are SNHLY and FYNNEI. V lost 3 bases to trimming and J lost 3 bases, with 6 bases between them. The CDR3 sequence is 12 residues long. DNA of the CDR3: TGTGCCAGCAGTGAGATGGGCTACGAGCAGTACTTC. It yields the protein CASSEMGYEQYF. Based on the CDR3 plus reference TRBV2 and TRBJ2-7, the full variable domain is EPEVTQTPSHQVTQMGQEVILRCVPISNHLYFYWYRQILGQKVEFLVSFYNNEISEKSEIFDDQFSVERPDGSNFTLKIRSTKLEDSAMYFCASSEMGYEQYFGPGTRLTVT.

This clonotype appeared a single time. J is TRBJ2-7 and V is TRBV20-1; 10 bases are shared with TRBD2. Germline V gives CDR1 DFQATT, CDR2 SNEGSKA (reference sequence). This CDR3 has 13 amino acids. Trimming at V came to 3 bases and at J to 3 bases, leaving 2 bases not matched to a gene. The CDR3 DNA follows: TGCAGTGCTAGTTTAGCGGGAGGCTACGAGCAGTACTTC. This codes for CSASLAGGYEQYF.

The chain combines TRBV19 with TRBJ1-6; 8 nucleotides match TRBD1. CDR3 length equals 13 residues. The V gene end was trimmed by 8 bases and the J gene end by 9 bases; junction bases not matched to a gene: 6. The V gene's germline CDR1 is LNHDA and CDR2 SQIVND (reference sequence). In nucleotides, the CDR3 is TGTGCCAGTCAGGACAGGGAAGGTTCACCCCTCCACTTT. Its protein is CASQDREGSPLHF.

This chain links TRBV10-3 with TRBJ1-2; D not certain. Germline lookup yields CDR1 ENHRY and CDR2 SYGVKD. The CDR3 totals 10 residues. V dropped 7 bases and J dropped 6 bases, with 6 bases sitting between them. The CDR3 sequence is CAIKGDGYTF. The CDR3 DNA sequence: TGTGCCATCAAGGGAGATGGCTACACCTTC.

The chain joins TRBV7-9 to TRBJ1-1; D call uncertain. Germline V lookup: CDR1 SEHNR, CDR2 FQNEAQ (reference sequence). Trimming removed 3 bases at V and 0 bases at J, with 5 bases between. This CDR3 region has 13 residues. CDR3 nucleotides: TGTGCCAGCAGCTTTTTGGTGAACACTGAAGCTTTCTTT. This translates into CASSFLVNTEAFF.

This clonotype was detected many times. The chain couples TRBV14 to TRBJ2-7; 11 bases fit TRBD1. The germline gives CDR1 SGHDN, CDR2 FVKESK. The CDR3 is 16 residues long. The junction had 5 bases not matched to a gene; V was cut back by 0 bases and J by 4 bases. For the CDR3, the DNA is TGTGCCAGCAGCCAAGATCTCGGACAGGGGGCGTACGAGCAGTACTTC. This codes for CASSQDLGQGAYEQYF.

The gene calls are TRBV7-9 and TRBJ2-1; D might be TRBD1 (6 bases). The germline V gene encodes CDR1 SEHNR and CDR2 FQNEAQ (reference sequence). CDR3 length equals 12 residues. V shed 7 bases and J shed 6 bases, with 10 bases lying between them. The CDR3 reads CASITGSNEQFF. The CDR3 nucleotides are TGTGCCAGCATTACAGGGTCCAATGAGCAGTTCTTC.

CDR3 residues: CASSESSFSLYGYTF. As DNA, the CDR3 is TGCGCCAGCAGTGAGTCGAGCTTTTCCCTCTATGGCTACACCTTC. The rearrangement uses TRBV10-2 and TRBJ1-2; D is unresolved. This CDR3 contains 15 residues. V lost 0 bases and J 4 bases, leaving 12 bases between the germline ends. Germline V gives CDR1 WSHSY, CDR2 SAAADI.

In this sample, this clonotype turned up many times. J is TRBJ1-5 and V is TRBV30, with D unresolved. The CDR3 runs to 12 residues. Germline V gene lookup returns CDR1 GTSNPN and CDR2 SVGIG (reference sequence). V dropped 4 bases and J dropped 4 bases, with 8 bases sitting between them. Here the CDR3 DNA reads TGTGCCTGGAAAACAGCTAATCAGCCCCAGCATTTT. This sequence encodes CAWKTANQPQHF.

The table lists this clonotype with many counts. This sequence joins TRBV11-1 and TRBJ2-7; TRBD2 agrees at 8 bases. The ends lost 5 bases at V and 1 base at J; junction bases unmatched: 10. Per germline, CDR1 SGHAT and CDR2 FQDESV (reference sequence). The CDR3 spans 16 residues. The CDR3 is CASSQTLAGLSYEQYF. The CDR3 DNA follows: TGTGCCAGCAGCCAGACCTTAGCGGGACTTTCCTACGAGCAGTACTTC.

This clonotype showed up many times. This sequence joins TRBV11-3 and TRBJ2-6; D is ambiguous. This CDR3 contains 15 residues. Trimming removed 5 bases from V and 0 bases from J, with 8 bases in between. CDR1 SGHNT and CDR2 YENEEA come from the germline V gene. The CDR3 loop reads CASSAQFSGANVLTF. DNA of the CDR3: TGTGCCAGCAGCGCACAGTTCTCTGGGGCCAACGTCCTGACTTTC.

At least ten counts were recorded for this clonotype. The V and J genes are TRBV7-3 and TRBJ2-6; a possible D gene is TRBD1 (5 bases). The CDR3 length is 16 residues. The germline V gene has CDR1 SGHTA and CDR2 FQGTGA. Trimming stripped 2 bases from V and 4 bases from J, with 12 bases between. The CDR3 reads CASSLGMGLGANVLTF. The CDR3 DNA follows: TGTGCCAGCAGCTTAGGGATGGGGCTAGGGGCCAACGTCCTGACTTTC.

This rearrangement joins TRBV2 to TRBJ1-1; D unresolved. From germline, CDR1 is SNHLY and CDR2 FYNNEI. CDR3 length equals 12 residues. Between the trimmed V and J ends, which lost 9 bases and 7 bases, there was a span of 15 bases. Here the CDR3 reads CARRPSGGEAFF. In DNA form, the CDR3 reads TGTGCCAGACGTCCTTCTGGAGGTGAAGCTTTCTTT.

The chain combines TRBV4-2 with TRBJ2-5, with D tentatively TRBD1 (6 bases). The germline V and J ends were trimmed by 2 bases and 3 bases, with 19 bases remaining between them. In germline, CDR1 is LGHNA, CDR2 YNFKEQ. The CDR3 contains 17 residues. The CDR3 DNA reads TGTGCCAGCAGCCAAATAGCCGGTGGGGGCAAGGAAGAGACCCAGTACTTC. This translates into CASSQIAGGGKEETQYF.

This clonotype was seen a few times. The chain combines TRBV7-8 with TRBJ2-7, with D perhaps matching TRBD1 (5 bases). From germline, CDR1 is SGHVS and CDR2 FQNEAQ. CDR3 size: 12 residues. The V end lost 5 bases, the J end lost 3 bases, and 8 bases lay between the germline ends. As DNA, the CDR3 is TGTGCCAGCAGCACGGACATCTACGAGCAGTACTTC. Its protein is CASSTDIYEQYF.

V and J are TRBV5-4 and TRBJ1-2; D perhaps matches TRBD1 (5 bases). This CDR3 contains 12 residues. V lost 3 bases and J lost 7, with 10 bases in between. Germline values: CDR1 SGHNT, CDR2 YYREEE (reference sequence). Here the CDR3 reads CASSSAGLGYTF. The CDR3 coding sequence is TGTGCCAGCAGCTCAGCAGGGCTTGGCTACACCTTC.

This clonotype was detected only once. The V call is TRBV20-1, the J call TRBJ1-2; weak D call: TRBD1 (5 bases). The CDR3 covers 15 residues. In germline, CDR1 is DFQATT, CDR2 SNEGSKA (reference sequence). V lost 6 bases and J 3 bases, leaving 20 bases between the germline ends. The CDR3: CSARGGGVLDYGYTF. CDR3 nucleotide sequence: TGCAGTGCCCGTGGGGGGGGAGTTCTCGACTATGGCTACACCTTC.

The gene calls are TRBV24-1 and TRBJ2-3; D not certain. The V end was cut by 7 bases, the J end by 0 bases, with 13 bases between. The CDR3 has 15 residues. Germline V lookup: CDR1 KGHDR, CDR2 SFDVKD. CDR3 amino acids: CATSDRRASTDTQYF. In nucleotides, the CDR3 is TGTGCCACCAGCGATAGACGGGCAAGCACAGATACGCAGTATTTT.

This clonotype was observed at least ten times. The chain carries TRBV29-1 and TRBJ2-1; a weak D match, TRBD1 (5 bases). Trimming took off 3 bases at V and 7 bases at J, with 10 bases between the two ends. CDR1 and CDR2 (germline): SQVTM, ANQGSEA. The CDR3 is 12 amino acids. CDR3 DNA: TGCAGCGTTGATTCCAGGGAAAATGAGCAGTTCTTC. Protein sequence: CSVDSRENEQFF.

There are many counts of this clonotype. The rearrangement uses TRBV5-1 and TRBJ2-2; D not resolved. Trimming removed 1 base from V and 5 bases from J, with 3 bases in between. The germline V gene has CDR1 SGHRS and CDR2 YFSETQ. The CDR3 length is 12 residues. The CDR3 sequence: CASSLPTGELFF. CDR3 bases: TGCGCCAGCAGCTTGCCAACCGGGGAGCTGTTTTTT.

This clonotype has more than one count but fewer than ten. CDR3 loop: CASSVEASGDPGFTDTQYF. The DNA for the CDR3 is TGTGCCAGCAGCGTAGAGGCTAGCGGAGATCCCGGATTCACAGATACGCAGTATTTT. This chain uses TRBV9 with TRBJ2-3; 7 bases map to TRBD2. Germline assignment: CDR1 SGDLS and CDR2 YYNGEE. V dropped 0 bases and J dropped 2; count of bases not matched to a gene: 15. The CDR3 runs 19 residues. The whole variable domain, filled in from reference TRBV9 and TRBJ2-3, reads DSGVTQTPKHLITATGQRVTLRCSPRSGDLSVYWYQQSLDQGLQFLIQYYNGEERAKGNILERFSAQQFPDLHSELNLSSLELGDSALYFCASSVEASGDPGFTDTQYFGPGTRLTVL.

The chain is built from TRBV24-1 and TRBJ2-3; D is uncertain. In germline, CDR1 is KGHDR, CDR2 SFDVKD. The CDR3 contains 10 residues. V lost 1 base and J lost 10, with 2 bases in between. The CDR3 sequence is CATSDLAQYF. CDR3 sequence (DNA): TGTGCCACCAGTGATTTAGCGCAGTATTTT.